Below are 8 T cell receptor beta chains sequenced from a single sample in a study of CD8+ T cells in alopecia areata. Reverse transcribed after extraction, RNA yielded cDNA as the sequencing template. Assay used: immunoSEQ multiplex PCR; TCRdb lists only in-frame clones, some missing. The sample records 10,000 to 15,000 clones, 50% to 60% being singletons. Alopecia areata patients provided lesional scalp punch biopsies and peripheral blood. The material sequenced was skin. The receptor source for this set is a human donor with alopecia areata.

This clone was seen more than once but under ten times. The chain recombines TRBV7-6 with TRBJ2-7; D is possibly TRBD1 (6 bases). This CDR3 has 13 residues. Germline CDR1 and CDR2: SGHVS and FNYEAQ. V was cut by 1 base and J by 6 bases, with 10 bases left in between. This chain's CDR3 is CASSLEDRFEQYF. CDR3 sequence (DNA): TGTGCCAGCAGCTTAGAGGACAGATTCGAGCAGTACTTC.

The chain links TRBV6-1 to TRBJ2-3; unclear D gene. This CDR3 region has 15 residues. V was cut by 8 bases and J by 0 bases, with 15 bases left in between. Germline V gene data show CDR1 as MNHNS and CDR2 as SASEGT. This CDR3 reads CASGVGWQSTDTQYF. CDR3 nucleotides: TGTGCCAGCGGGGTCGGATGGCAGAGCACAGATACGCAGTATTTT.

Within the sample, this clone is medium-sized. This chain uses TRBV10-3 with TRBJ2-1, with unresolved D. This CDR3 contains 13 residues. Germline V gene lookup returns CDR1 ENHRY and CDR2 SYGVKD. The V and J ends lost 4 bases and 5 bases respectively, with 9 bases between them. The CDR3 coding sequence is TGTGCCATCAGTGGTAAATTGGACAATGAGCAGTTCTTC. Its translation is CAISGKLDNEQFF.

This clone was seen only once. V gene TRBV5-1 combines with J gene TRBJ2-3; tentatively, D is TRBD2 (6 bases). The CDR3 has 16 amino acids. Germline V gives CDR1 SGHRS, CDR2 YFSETQ. V lost 4 bases and J 1 base, leaving 16 bases between the germline ends. For the CDR3, the DNA is TGCGCCAGCAGCCCCAGGTTGGGGGGAGGCACAGATACGCAGTATTTT. It yields the protein CASSPRLGGGTDTQYF.

This clone showed up just a few times. An end of the junction does not agree with germline; a read error may underlie this. Other DNA sequences in the sample encode the same CDR3. The chain links TRBV4-1 to TRBJ2-1; perhaps TRBD2 as D (6 bases). Germline loops: CDR1 MGHRA, CDR2 YSYEKL. CDR3 length: 13 residues. CDR3 in DNA: TGTGCCAGCAGCCAAGGGGAGAGGGGACTTAGGTTCTTC. The encoded protein is CASSQGERGLRFF.

The chain employs TRBV28 and TRBJ2-7; no firm D call. CDR3 length: 12 residues. V lost 6 bases and J 9 bases, leaving 15 bases between the germline ends. CDR1 and CDR2 from the germline V gene are MDHEN and SYDVKM. Here the CDR3 DNA reads TGTGCCAGCAGCCGTGACGTGGGTTGGCAGTACTTC. Amino acid sequence: CASSRDVGWQYF.

The V gene is TRBV19, the J gene TRBJ2-7, with a possible D match to TRBD2 (5 bases). Germline V CDR1 and CDR2: LNHDA, SQIVND (reference sequence). The CDR3 extends over 14 amino acids. V was shortened by 4 bases and J by 4 bases, with 14 bases between the two germline ends. The CDR3 nucleotides are TGTGCCAGTAGTACGGCAGGAGGAGAATACGAGCAGTACTTC. This gives the protein CASSTAGGEYEQYF.

The chain employs TRBV4-1 and TRBJ2-1; TRBD2 is a possible D gene (6 bases). V was trimmed by 4 bases and J by 5 bases, leaving 21 bases between them. This CDR3 has 17 amino acids. CDR1 is MGHRA and CDR2 is YSYEKL in the germline V gene. The CDR3: CASSPRERVLLNNEQFF. The CDR3 region has the DNA TGCGCCAGCAGCCCCCGCGAGCGGGTTTTGCTAAACAATGAGCAGTTCTTC.